This entry features one T cell receptor beta chain sequence. The V end was cut by 6 bases, the J end by 2 bases, with 17 bases between. CDR1 MNHNY and CDR2 SVGAGI come from the germline V gene (reference sequence). The CDR3 length is 15 residues. The data stem from a study of healthy donors' naive CD4 and CD8 T cells. Each TCR library used around 0.5 ug of total RNA and a linear amplification protocol. Each CDR3 protein gets one entry after TCRdb re-called the reads with MiXCR. The data show about 180,000 distinct CDR3 sequences, 74% seen once. Material for sequencing was naive CD4+ and CD8+ T cells sorted from blood, pooled from several donors. The sequence was collected from a pool of human donors in good health; the sample pools cells from several healthy donors. This chain joins TRBV6-6 and TRBJ2-7, with TRBD1 as a possible D gene (6 bases). For the CDR3, the DNA is TGTGCCAGCAGCAAACAGGGATCATCAACCTACGAGCAGTACTTC. It encodes CASSKQGSSTYEQYF.